This T cell receptor (beta chain) came from a study of cytomegalovirus exposure and HLA in healthy donors. About this clone: The antigen remains undetermined.

This CDR3 has 15 residues. The germline CDR1 and CDR2 sequences are SGHNT and YYREEE (reference sequence). Trimming at V came to 0 bases and at J to 0 bases, leaving 2 bases not matched to a gene. PCR involved 60 Vbeta and 13 Jbeta primers. Original analysis: A later analysis counted 65 million to 90 million unique TCR beta chains, about 10 million shared. Profiled with immunoSEQ multiplex PCR; TCRdb holds only in-frame clones, not every one. V and J calls and clone size are those listed in that table; D and trimming were worked out from the DNA. This table has about 200,000 clones, 70% to 80% appearing once. General observations from the study: A prior analysis recorded that most TCR beta V segments were productive about 87% or about 30% of the time. Some V segments (TRBV6-2 and TRBV6-3 among them) were excluded as indistinguishable.

The material sequenced was PBMCs. This TCR was recovered from a woman in her twenties or thirties in good health and CMV-seronegative. The chain uses TRBV5-4 and TRBJ1-1, with TRBD1 identical over 7 bases. CDR3 region: CASSLGGTVNTEAFF. Written as DNA, the CDR3 is TGTGCCAGCAGCTTGGGTGGGACAGTGAACACTGAAGCTTTCTTT.